Below, one T cell receptor (beta chain) is given with its context. This entry comes from a study of Ad26.COV2.S vaccination and SARS-CoV-2 variants. Treatment defined: around 19 received Ad26.COV2.S at low or high dose, single or two shots; roughly five received placebo; per-sample allocation not given. The samples were gathered on day 63 after the first injection of vaccine or placebo. Whoever gave the sample was an adult aged 18-55 years in Boston. Built on an Ad26 vector, the vaccine expressed Wuhan-strain SARS-CoV-2 spike. Sequenced by immunoSEQ multiplex PCR; TCRdb stores in-frame clones only, minus some. The sample contains about 420,000 clones, around nine tenths of which appear only once. V lost 0 bases and J lost 5, with 20 bases in between. This CDR3 comprises 17 residues. CDR1 and CDR2 from the germline V gene are SGHRS and YFSETQ.

Sequenced material: peripheral blood, taken in a trial of Ad26.COV2.S vaccine versus placebo. V gene TRBV5-1 combines with J gene TRBJ2-5; D could derive from TRBD1 or TRBD2 (5 bases each). The TCR comes from a person between 18 and 65 years old who received the Ad26.COV2.S COVID-19 vaccine or a placebo. The CDR3 DNA follows: TGCGCCAGCAGCTTGGGAAGAGGGGAAGGGTCGGGGGAGACCCAGTACTTC. Its protein is CASSLGRGEGSGETQYF.